One and the same sample provided the 9 T cell receptor beta chains below, sequenced in a study of shared clonotypes between healthy human individuals. Libraries were prepared by immunoSEQ multiplex PCR; TCRdb keeps only in-frame clonotypes and omits some of them. The data contain some 630,000 clones, approximately 96% of them seen just once; the ten biggest clones take up less than 0.12%. The naive CD8 fraction comprised CD45RO-negative cells positively selected for CCR7 and excluded terminally differentiated effector memory CD45RA+ cells. Sequencing was done on a sample of naive CD8+ T cells sorted from blood. The origin of the receptors is a woman aged 25 to 39 in good health.

The rearrangement joins TRBV27 to TRBJ2-7; possibly TRBD2 for D (5 bases). CDR1 is MNHEY and CDR2 is SMNVEV in the germline V gene (reference sequence). The ends were cut back, 1 base at V and 5 bases at J, with 18 bases in the middle. The CDR3 loop spans 16 amino acids. The CDR3 DNA sequence: TGTGCCAGCAGTTTATTTGGGTCGGGGTTCGGCCACGAGCAGTACTTC. Translating gives CASSLFGSGFGHEQYF.

Here the CDR3 DNA reads TGTGCCAGCAGTCGCCTCTCGGGTGAGCAGTTCTTC. Protein: CASSRLSGEQFF. The chain uses TRBV28 and TRBJ2-1; D remains ambiguous. Trimming removed 5 bases from V and 9 bases from J, with 11 bases in between. Germline V gene data show CDR1 as MDHEN and CDR2 as SYDVKM. The CDR3 extends over 12 amino acids.

This chain links TRBV7-9 with TRBJ1-4; D unclear. From germline, CDR1 is SEHNR and CDR2 FQNEAQ (reference sequence). The ends were cut back, 5 bases at V and 4 bases at J, with 8 bases in the middle. The CDR3 totals 13 residues. CDR3 sequence reads: CASSRPGNEKLFF. The CDR3 region has the DNA TGTGCCAGCAGCCGACCGGGTAATGAAAAACTGTTTTTT.

The gene calls are TRBV19 and TRBJ1-2; TRBD1 matches at 7 bases. CDR3 length: 18 residues. The V and J ends lost 5 bases and 3 bases, in that order; junction bases with no gene match: 18. CDR1 and CDR2 from the germline V gene are LNHDA and SQIVND (reference sequence). CDR3 coding DNA: TGTGCCAGTAGTCCAGGGACAGCCCTTGAAGGCGACTACTATGGCTACACCTTC. It is translated as CASSPGTALEGDYYGYTF.

This clone was counted a few times. The rearrangement uses TRBV6-6 and TRBJ1-1, with 7 bases fitting TRBD1. After removal of 7 bases from V and 11 bases from J, the junction contained 16 bases not matched to a gene. Germline V lookup: CDR1 MNHNY, CDR2 SVGAGI (reference sequence). The CDR3 runs to 14 residues. Here the CDR3 DNA reads TGTGCCAGCACCCCTGTGGGGGACAGCTTAGCGGCTTTCTTT. The encoded protein is CASTPVGDSLAAFF.

The genes are TRBV19 and TRBJ2-1; perhaps TRBD2 as D (6 bases). V shed 5 bases and J shed 1 base, with 12 bases lying between them. The germline gives CDR1 LNHDA, CDR2 SQIVND (reference sequence). The CDR3 is made up of 15 amino acids. The CDR3 sequence: CASSWAGGSYNEQFF. The CDR3 DNA sequence: TGTGCCAGTAGTTGGGCTGGGGGGTCCTACAATGAGCAGTTCTTC.

The V and J genes are TRBV5-3 and TRBJ2-1; weak D call: TRBD2 (6 bases). TRBV5-3 is known as an ORF, though its function is uncertain. This CDR3 is 16 amino acids long. V lost 0 bases, J lost 5 bases, and 15 bases lay in between. The CDR3 here is CARSLAVGTDDNEQFF. In DNA, the CDR3 is TGTGCCAGAAGCTTGGCGGTCGGGACTGATGACAATGAGCAGTTCTTC.

This clone was seen once. The genes are TRBV6-5 and TRBJ2-5; D gene unclear. CDR1 and CDR2 from the germline V gene are MNHEY and SVGAGI. The germline V and J ends were trimmed by 2 bases and 1 base, with 8 bases remaining between them. CDR3 size: 14 residues. The CDR3 DNA is TGTGCCAGCAGTTACGGGCGGTTCCAAGAGACCCAGTACTTC. Protein: CASSYGRFQETQYF.

The chain employs TRBV6-5 and TRBJ2-7; D may correspond to TRBD1 or TRBD2 (5 bases each). Trimming cost V 0 bases and J 2 bases, with 11 bases left between them. The CDR3 contains 15 residues. Germline CDR1 reads MNHEY; CDR2 reads SVGAGI. The CDR3 region is CASSYSRGLTYEQYF. CDR3 DNA: TGTGCCAGCAGTTACTCGAGGGGCCTCACCTACGAGCAGTACTTC.